Shown below are 19 T cell receptor beta chains from a single sample sequenced in a study of cytomegalovirus exposure and HLA in healthy donors. Primers for the PCR totalled 60 Vbeta and 13 Jbeta. Sequenced by immunoSEQ multiplex PCR; TCRdb stores in-frame clones only, minus some. The profile shows approximately 92,000 clones, around three quarters of them singletons. The sequenced sample was PBMCs. Source of these receptors: a man in his fifties or sixties in good health and CMV-seronegative.

The chain employs TRBV9 and TRBJ2-6, with 7 bases matching TRBD1. This CDR3 region has 19 residues. The germline CDR1 and CDR2 sequences are SGDLS and YYNGEE. The V segment lost 0 bases and the J segment 0 bases; nucleotides outside the gene matches: 9. The CDR3 reads CASSVVQDRFFSGANVLTF. The CDR3 region has the DNA TGTGCCAGCAGCGTAGTTCAGGACAGGTTCTTCTCTGGGGCCAACGTCCTGACTTTC.

The chain has TRBV5-4 and TRBJ2-5; the match to TRBD1 covers 12 bases. The length of the CDR3 is 15 residues. Germline CDR1 is SGHNT and CDR2 is YYREEE (reference sequence). V dropped 2 bases and J dropped 5; count of bases not matched to a gene: 4. CDR3 sequence reads: CASSFGTGGSETQYF. The CDR3 DNA reads as TGTGCCAGCAGCTTCGGGACAGGGGGCTCCGAGACCCAGTACTTC. The full variable domain, completed using reference TRBV5-4 and TRBJ2-5, is ETGVTQSPTHLIKTRGQQVTLRCSSQSGHNTVSWYQQALGQGPQFIFQYYREEENGRGNFPPRFSGLQFPNYSSELNVNALELDDSALYLCASSFGTGGSETQYFGPGTRLLVL.

CDR3 nucleotide sequence: TGTGCCAGCAGCCCCGGAGCCTCCACGCGCGAGCAGTACTTC. Its translation is CASSPGASTREQYF. The chain combines TRBV7-9 with TRBJ2-7; D gene ambiguous. Trimming removed 5 bases at V and 6 bases at J, with 17 bases between. The CDR3 runs 14 residues. Germline CDR1 is SEHNR and CDR2 is FQNEAQ (reference sequence).

This chain links TRBV4-3 with TRBJ1-4; 11 nucleotides match TRBD1. Germline CDR1 and CDR2: LGHNA and YSLEER. After removal of 0 bases from V and 6 bases from J, the junction contained 6 bases not matched to a gene. The length of the CDR3 is 17 residues. The CDR3 region has the DNA TGCGCCAGCAGCCAAGATCCGGGACAGGGGGGAGATGAAAAACTGTTTTTT. This encodes CASSQDPGQGGDEKLFF.

This CDR3 reads CASSFSGNTGELFF. The DNA for the CDR3 is TGTGCCAGCAGCTTTAGCGGGAACACCGGGGAGCTGTTTTTT. V is TRBV5-8 and J is TRBJ2-2; a weak D match, TRBD2 (6 bases). Germline V gene sequence: CDR1 SGHTS, CDR2 YDEGEE. Trimming shortened V by 2 bases and J by 1 base, and 6 bases separated the two germline ends. This CDR3 spans 14 amino acids.

The table lists this clone with a count of one. In DNA, the CDR3 is TGTGCCAGCACTTTAACTGAAACCACTGAAGCTTTCTTT. It specifies CASTLTETTEAFF. The V call is TRBV6-6, the J call TRBJ1-1; D unclear. In germline, CDR1 is MNHNY, CDR2 SVGAGI (reference sequence). The V end was cut by 7 bases, the J end by 4 bases, with 13 bases between. The CDR3 runs 13 residues.

The rearrangement links TRBV10-3 to TRBJ2-7, with D tentatively TRBD2 (5 bases). Germline CDR1 is ENHRY and CDR2 is SYGVKD. CDR3 length: 14 residues. The ends were cut back, 0 bases at V and 5 bases at J, with 11 bases in the middle. In DNA, the CDR3 is TGTGCCATCAGTGAGTCTGAGCGGCCGAACGAGCAGTACTTC. Encoded protein: CAISESERPNEQYF.

The chain has TRBV19 and TRBJ2-1; 7 bases are a match to TRBD2. V lost 5 bases and J lost 5; bases outside the gene matches: 6. The V gene's germline CDR1 is LNHDA and CDR2 SQIVND (reference sequence). The CDR3 consists of 14 residues. The CDR3 loop is CASSPRAGNNEQFF. CDR3 DNA sequence: TGTGCCAGTAGTCCCAGAGCGGGGAACAATGAGCAGTTCTTC. Full variable domain (outside the CDR3, taken from reference TRBV19 and TRBJ2-1): DGGITQSPKYLFRKEGQNVTLSCEQNLNHDAMYWYRQDPGQGLRLIYYSQIVNDFQKGDIAEGYSVSREKKESFPLTVTSAQKNPTAFYLCASSPRAGNNEQFFGPGTRLTVL.

Turning to this clone: This specimen includes other DNA sequences encoding the same CDR3. V usage is TRBV2 and J usage is TRBJ2-5, with D possibly matching TRBD2 (6 bases). The germline CDR1 and CDR2 sequences are SNHLY and FYNNEI. The CDR3 extends over 13 amino acids. The ends were cut back, 4 bases at V and 1 base at J, with 7 bases in the middle. CDR3 sequence: CASSGGGQETQYF. Here the CDR3 DNA reads TGTGCCAGCAGTGGGGGAGGCCAAGAGACCCAGTACTTC. Based on the CDR3 plus reference TRBV2 and TRBJ2-5, the full variable domain is EPEVTQTPSHQVTQMGQEVILRCVPISNHLYFYWYRQILGQKVEFLVSFYNNEISEKSEIFDDQFSVERPDGSNFTLKIRSTKLEDSAMYFCASSGGGQETQYFGPGTRLLVL.

V gene TRBV29-1 combines with J gene TRBJ2-4; D unresolved. The CDR3 has 14 residues. CDR1 and CDR2 from the germline V gene are SQVTM and ANQGSEA. V gave up 4 bases and J gave up 1 base, with 11 bases separating them. The CDR3 DNA follows: TGCAGCGTTGGTAGCCTCCTGGCCAAAAACATTCAGTACTTC. Encoded protein: CSVGSLLAKNIQYF.

The rearrangement joins TRBV29-1 to TRBJ2-3; 7 nucleotides line up with TRBD2. Trimming at V came to 8 bases and at J to 6 bases, leaving 14 bases not matched to a gene. This CDR3 comprises 14 residues. Germline V gene sequence: CDR1 SQVTM, CDR2 ANQGSEA. The CDR3 region has the DNA TGCAGCCTTCTCTCTGGGAGGGCCGGCGATACGCAGTATTTT. Translating it yields CSLLSGRAGDTQYF.

V is TRBV5-1 and J is TRBJ2-2; D not resolved. V lost 2 bases, J lost 0 bases, and 11 bases lay in between. From germline, CDR1 is SGHRS and CDR2 YFSETQ. The length of the CDR3 is 16 residues. This CDR3 reads CASSLGVNANTGELFF. The CDR3 nucleotides are TGCGCCAGCAGCTTAGGAGTTAATGCGAACACCGGGGAGCTGTTTTTT.

A few counts support this clone. V usage is TRBV2 and J usage is TRBJ2-4; tentatively, D is TRBD2 (6 bases). The CDR3 runs 15 residues. From germline, CDR1 is SNHLY and CDR2 FYNNEI. Trimming stripped 2 bases from V and 4 bases from J, with 12 bases between. The CDR3 loop reads CASSEKGAGKNIQYF. Here the CDR3 DNA reads TGTGCCAGCAGTGAAAAAGGGGCGGGAAAAAACATTCAGTACTTC.

J is TRBJ2-2 and V is TRBV6-1; 7 positions match TRBD1. After removal of 6 bases from V and 1 base from J, the junction contained 5 bases not matched to a gene. This CDR3 is built from 15 residues. CDR1 is MNHNS, CDR2 SASEGT, per germline. CDR3 loop: CASRTGMRNTGELFF. DNA of the CDR3: TGTGCCAGCAGGACAGGGATGAGGAACACCGGGGAGCTGTTTTTT.

The chain has TRBV7-9 and TRBJ2-3, with D possibly being TRBD2 (6 bases). Between the trimmed V and J ends, which lost 3 bases and 2 bases, there was a span of 12 bases. This CDR3 comprises 15 residues. The V gene's germline CDR1 is SEHNR and CDR2 FQNEAQ (reference sequence). The DNA of the CDR3 is TGTGCCAGCAGCTTTCCGGGACTTAACACAGATACGCAGTATTTT. Its protein is CASSFPGLNTDTQYF.

The chain has TRBV7-2 and TRBJ2-6, with TRBD1 identical over 8 bases. CDR3 length: 18 amino acids. Germline V gene lookup returns CDR1 SGHTA and CDR2 FQGNSA. V was pared by 0 bases and J by 0 bases, with 4 bases of the junction left unmatched. The CDR3 sequence is CASSLAVGQGSGANVLTF. Written as DNA, the CDR3 is TGTGCCAGCAGCTTAGCCGTTGGACAGGGCTCTGGGGCCAACGTCCTGACTTTC.

This clone was detected only a few times. This chain uses TRBV6-5 with TRBJ1-1; D gene uncertain. V gave up 4 bases and J gave up 3 bases, with 15 bases separating them. The CDR3 spans 15 residues. CDR1 is MNHEY and CDR2 is SVGAGI in the germline V gene. The CDR3, as DNA: TGTGCCAGCAGTTGGTCCCCAGGATCGGACACTGAAGCTTTCTTT. Residues: CASSWSPGSDTEAFF.

As for this clone: The same CDR3 can be traced to other DNA sequences in this sample. For the CDR3, the DNA is TGTGCCAGCAGCTTGCAAGAGACACAAGAGACCCAGTACTTC. Amino acid sequence: CASSLQETQETQYF. The chain is built from TRBV7-8 and TRBJ2-5; D unresolved. The CDR3 is made up of 14 amino acids. The germline V gene has CDR1 SGHVS and CDR2 FQNEAQ. The germline V and J ends were trimmed by 3 bases and 2 bases, with 10 bases remaining between them.

This sequence joins TRBV7-2 and TRBJ2-3; D not resolved. The germline gives CDR1 SGHTA, CDR2 FQGNSA. The CDR3 runs 12 residues. V was clipped by 5 bases and J by 5 bases, with 8 bases between them. The CDR3, as DNA: TGTGCCAGCAGCCTCAGACTAGATACGCAGTATTTT. It translates to CASSLRLDTQYF. The whole variable domain, filled in from reference TRBV7-2 and TRBJ2-3, reads GAGVSQSPSNKVTEKGKDVELRCDPISGHTALYWYRQSLGQGLEFLIYFQGNSAPDKSGLPSDRFSAERTGGSVSTLTIQRTQQEDSAVYLCASSLRLDTQYFGPGTRLTVL.